The subject of this entry is one TCR beta chain. The data stem from a study of T cells expressing NK-cell markers. Study context: Repertoires of TCR beta were obtained from T cells sorted as CD3+CD56+NKG2C+, CD3+CD56+NKG2C- and CD3+CD56-NKG2C+.

TCR beta cDNA was generated via 5'RACE template switching incorporating UMIs. Each CDR3 protein gets one entry in TCRdb, which reprocessed the 5' RACE reads and gives no DNA. The specimen's table records a few hundred thousand distinct CDR3 sequences. The CDR3 has 14 amino acids. The germline V gene has CDR1 SGHVS and CDR2 FQNEAQ. The source is a man aged 18-75 years in good health. The rearrangement joins TRBV7-8 to TRBJ2-7. The sample consisted of blood T cells: a sorted CD56 or NKG2C T cell subset, CD4+ or CD8+ T cells, or bulk PBMC T cells (not recorded which). This CDR3 reads CASSSRHGDYEQYF. The complete variable domain, with remaining parts taken from reference TRBV7-8 and TRBJ2-7, reads GAGVSQSPRYKVAKRGQDVALRCDPISGHVSLFWYQQALGQGPEFLTYFQNEAQLDKSGLPSDRFFAERPEGSVSTLKIQRTQQEDSAVYLCASSSRHGDYEQYFGPGTRLTVT.